A selection of T cell receptor beta chains follows, all from one sample in a study of T cell changes during pregnancy in multiple sclerosis. Profiling relied on immunoSEQ multiplex PCR, and the TCRdb table lists in-frame clones only, not all of them. The sample contains 13,000 or so clones, 93% of which appear only once. The sample here was peripheral blood, taken in the second trimester of pregnancy. The source is a female donor in good health, enrolled as a control in a pregnancy study. Both conserved end residues are part of each CDR3. The D gene is left open where the match is weak. Size values are once, few and many counts, or a class for expanded clones, and some rows have none.

>TRBJ2-7|.|TRBD2|TRBV13
TGTGCCAGCAGCCCTCTGACTAGCGGAAACTACGAGCAGTACTTC
CASSPLTSGNYEQYF
>TRBJ1-3|.|TRBD1|TRBV7-9
TGTGCCAGCAGTCCTACAGGGGTCTCTGGAAACACCATATATTTT
CASSPTGVSGNTIYF
>TRBJ2-5|.|.|TRBV7-2
TGTGCCAGCAGTCCGAGGGAAGGAGAGACCCAGTACTTC
CASSPREGETQYF
>TRBJ2-2|once|TRBD2|TRBV7-3
TGTGCCAGCAGCTTAAATAGCGGGAGGGCCAATGCCGGGGAGCTGTTTTTT
CASSLNSGRANAGELFF
>TRBJ1-2|.|.|TRBV2
TGTGCCAGCAGTCCTAGACAACAGGGCAGCTATGGCTACACCTTC
CASSPRQQGSYGYTF
>TRBJ1-5|.|.|TRBV7-9
TGTGCCAGCACCGTCGACGGGGATCAGCCCCAGCATTTT
CASTVDGDQPQHF
>TRBJ2-3|.|.|TRBV5-4
TGTGCCAGCAGCCCGGCTACCCGGCTAGCGGATACGCAGTATTTT
CASSPATRLADTQYF
>TRBJ1-3|.|.|TRBV19
TGTGCCAGTAGATCCGGGACTTCACTCTCTGGAAACACCATATATTTT
CASRSGTSLSGNTIYF
>TRBJ2-1|once|.|TRBV9
TGTGCCAGCAGCGTAGCTGCCGGGAGTCCCTACAATGAGCAGTTCTTC
CASSVAAGSPYNEQFF
>TRBJ2-3|once|.|TRBV10-1
TGCGCCAGCAGTGAGTCGAAAGGGAGCGGCGGCCCCGATACGCAGTATTTT
CASSESKGSGGPDTQYF
>TRBJ2-5|.|TRBD2|TRBV6-6
TGTGCCAGCAGTCTAAGACTAGCGGGGGGCCAAGAGACCCAGTACTTC
CASSLRLAGGQETQYF
>TRBJ2-5|.|TRBD2|TRBV4-3
TGCGCCAGCAGCCAGACTAGCGGGAGAGGGGAGACCCAGTACTTC
CASSQTSGRGETQYF
>TRBJ1-2|.|.|TRBV10-2
TGCGCCAGCAGTGAGTCGGGCCAAAGGTATGGCTACACCTTC
CASSESGQRYGYTF
>TRBJ2-5|.|TRBD1|TRBV5-6
TGTGCCACCAAACTCAGGGGGCGCCCGGAGACCCAGTACTTC
CATKLRGRPETQYF
>TRBJ2-7|.|TRBD1|TRBV7-2
TGTGCCAGCAGCTTAGAGGGGGCGCGGGCCTACGAGCAGTACTTC
CASSLEGARAYEQYF
>TRBJ1-5|.|TRBD1|TRBV7-2
TGTGCCAGCAGCTTACTTGGGACAGGGACCAATCAGCCCCAGCATTTT
CASSLLGTGTNQPQHF
>TRBJ1-1|.|.|TRBV9
TGTGCCAGCAGCGTAGACCCACAGTACAGAGAAGCTTTCTTT
CASSVDPQYREAFF
>TRBJ2-3|.|.|TRBV7-6
TGTGCCAGCTCCCTAATCGGGGGTGCCCGAGATACGCAGTATTTT
CASSLIGGARDTQYF
>TRBJ2-3|once|TRBD1|TRBV6-1
TGTGCCAGCAGTGAAGTCGAGGGGGCAGCAGATACGCAGTATTTT
CASSEVEGAADTQYF
>TRBJ1-3|.|.|TRBV30
TGTGCCTGGTCACGCAGGCTTGGAAACACCATATATTTT
CAWSRRLGNTIYF
>TRBJ1-1|.|.|TRBV11-2
TGTGCCAGCAGCTCCAGGGCAGGGAACACTGAAGCTTTCTTT
CASSSRAGNTEAFF
>TRBJ2-5|.|.|TRBV7-8
TGTGCCAGCAGCTTAACGGACTTCCAAGAGACCCAGTACTTC
CASSLTDFQETQYF
>TRBJ1-1|.|TRBD1|TRBV5-1
TGCGCCAGCAGGTCCCAACCGGGACAGGGGGCTAGGAACACTGAAGCTTTCTTT
CASRSQPGQGARNTEAFF
>TRBJ2-3|.|.|TRBV6-5
TGTGCCAGCGGTAGGGGCTCTAGCACAGATACGCAGTATTTT
CASGRGSSTDTQYF
>TRBJ1-2|.|.|TRBV19
TGTGCCAGTAGTATAGGGACAACCTACCGTGGCTACACCTTC
CASSIGTTYRGYTF
>TRBJ1-1|.|TRBD1|TRBV19
TGTGCCAGTAGTATAGAGGGACAGGGACGGGCTTTCTTT
CASSIEGQGRAFF
>TRBJ1-1|.|.|TRBV6-5
TGTGCCAGCAGTTACTTGACAGGTGGAAACACTGAAGCTTTCTTT
CASSYLTGGNTEAFF